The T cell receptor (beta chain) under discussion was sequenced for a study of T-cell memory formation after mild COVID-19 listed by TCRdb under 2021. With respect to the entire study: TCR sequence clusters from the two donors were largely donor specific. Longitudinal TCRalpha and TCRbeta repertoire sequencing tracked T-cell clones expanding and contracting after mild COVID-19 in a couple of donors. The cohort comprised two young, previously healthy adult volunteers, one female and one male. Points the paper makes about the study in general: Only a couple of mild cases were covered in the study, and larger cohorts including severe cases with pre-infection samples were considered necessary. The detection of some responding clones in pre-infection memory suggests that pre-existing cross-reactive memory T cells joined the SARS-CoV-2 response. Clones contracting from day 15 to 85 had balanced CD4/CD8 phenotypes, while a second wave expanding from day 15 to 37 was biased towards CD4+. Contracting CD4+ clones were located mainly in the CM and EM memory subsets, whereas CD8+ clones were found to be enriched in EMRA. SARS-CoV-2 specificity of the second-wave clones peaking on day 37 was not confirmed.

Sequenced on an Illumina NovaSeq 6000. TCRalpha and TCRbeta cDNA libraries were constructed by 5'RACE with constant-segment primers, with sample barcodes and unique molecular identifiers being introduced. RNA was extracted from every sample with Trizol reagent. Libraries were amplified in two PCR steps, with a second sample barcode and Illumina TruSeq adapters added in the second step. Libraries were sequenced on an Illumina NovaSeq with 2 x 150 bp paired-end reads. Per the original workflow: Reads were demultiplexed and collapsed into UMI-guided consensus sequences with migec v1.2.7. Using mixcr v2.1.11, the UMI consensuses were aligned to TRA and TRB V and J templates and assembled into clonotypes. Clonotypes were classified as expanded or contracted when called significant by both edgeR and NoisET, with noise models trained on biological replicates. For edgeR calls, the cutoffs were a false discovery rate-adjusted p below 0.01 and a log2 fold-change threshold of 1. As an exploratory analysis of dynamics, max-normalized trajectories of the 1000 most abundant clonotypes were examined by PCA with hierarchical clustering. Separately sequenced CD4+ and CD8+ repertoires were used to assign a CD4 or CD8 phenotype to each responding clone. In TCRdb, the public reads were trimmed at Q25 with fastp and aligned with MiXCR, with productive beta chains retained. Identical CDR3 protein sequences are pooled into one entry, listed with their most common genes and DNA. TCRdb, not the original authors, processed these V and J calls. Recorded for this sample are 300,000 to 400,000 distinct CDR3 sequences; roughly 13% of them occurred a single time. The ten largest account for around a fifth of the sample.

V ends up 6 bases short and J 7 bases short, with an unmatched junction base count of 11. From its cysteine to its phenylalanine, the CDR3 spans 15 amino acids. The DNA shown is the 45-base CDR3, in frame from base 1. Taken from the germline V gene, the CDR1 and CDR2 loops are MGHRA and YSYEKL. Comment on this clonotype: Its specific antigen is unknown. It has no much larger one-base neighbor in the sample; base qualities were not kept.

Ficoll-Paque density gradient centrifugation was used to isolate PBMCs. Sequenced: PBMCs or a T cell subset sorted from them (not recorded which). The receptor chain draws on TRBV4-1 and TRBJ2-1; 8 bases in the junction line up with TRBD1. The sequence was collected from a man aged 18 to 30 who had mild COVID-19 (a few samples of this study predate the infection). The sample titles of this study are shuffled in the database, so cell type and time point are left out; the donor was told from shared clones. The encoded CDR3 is CASRVLGQGMNEQFF. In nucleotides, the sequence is TGCGCCAGCAGGGTATTAGGACAGGGCATGAATGAGCAGTTCTTC.